The source of this T cell receptor beta chain is a study of neurological immune-mediated disorders. Between the trimmed V and J ends, which lost 1 base and 3 bases, there was a span of 14 bases. The CDR3 length is 16 residues. From germline, CDR1 is SGDLS and CDR2 YYNGEE. TCRdb processed the 5' RACE reads anew with MiXCR; each CDR3 protein has one entry. The repertoire holds around 40,000 distinct CDR3 sequences, with roughly 13% as singletons. The sequence was collected from a female donor in good health. Sample: PBMCs. The gene calls are TRBV9 and TRBJ2-4; no definite D call. CDR3 region: CASSVSDNPSKNIQYF. Written as DNA, the CDR3 is TGTGCCAGCAGCGTAAGTGACAATCCCAGCAAAAACATTCAGTACTTC. Full variable domain (remainder filled in from reference TRBV9 and TRBJ2-4): DSGVTQTPKHLITATGQRVTLRCSPRSGDLSVYWYQQSLDQGLQFLIQYYNGEERAKGNILERFSAQQFPDLHSELNLSSLELGDSALYFCASSVSDNPSKNIQYFGAGTRLSVL.